This paragraph reports one TCR beta chain. There is no known antigen for this receptor. The reads were generated on an Illumina HiSeq 2000. TCR beta cDNA libraries were made by 5'RACE template switching that added a universal primer site and unique molecular identifiers. cDNA synthesis was primed from the TCR beta constant segment, followed by two successive PCR amplification steps. As for how the authors treated the data: MIGEC handled demultiplexing of the reads and grouping by UMI, while MiTCR was used to assemble and quantify clonotypes. Only TCR cDNA sequences supported by at least two reads were kept to exclude erroneous sequences. The tcR package was used for downstream repertoire analysis, and clonotypes were matched between fractions using CDR3 nucleotide sequence together with V segment. VDJmatch was used to annotate antigen specificity against VDJdb, with one amino acid substitution allowed in CDR3. One entry per CDR3 protein sequence results from the TCRdb reprocessing of the reads, with DNA left out. TCRdb assigned the V and J calls; the authors' analysis was not used. The table kept for this sample lists about 440,000 distinct CDR3 sequences. The ten largest make up roughly 7.2% of the sample.

The record originates from a study of T cells expressing NK-cell markers (TCRdb year 2020). Notes on the research overall: Several donors provided sorted CD3+CD56+NKG2C+, CD3+CD56+NKG2C- and CD3+CD56-NKG2C+ T-cell subsets, whose TCR beta-chain repertoires were profiled. Among the eight sequenced donors, seven were HCMV-seropositive and one was HCMV-seronegative. The study sequenced eight donors, all healthy volunteers chosen at random: three men and five women. Illumina HiSeq 2000/2500, MiSeq or NextSeq was used to sequence libraries as 2 x 150 bp reads. Overall study outcomes, separate from this receptor: In 6 or 7 donors, the dominant CD3+CD56+NKG2C+ clonotypes ranked among the top 10 CD8+ clonotypes, making up roughly 1.0-7.5% of CD8+ T cells. Those dominant clonotypes were again the most abundant among CD3+CD56-NKG2C+ cells in a handful of donors, at about 28.3-60.1%. Whether the expanded NKG2C-expressing T cell clones were specific for HCMV antigens remained unclear.

The germline V gene encodes CDR1 SGHDT and CDR2 YYEEEE. The CDR3 runs 13 residues from the cysteine to the phenylalanine. There is no recorded DNA. HCMV serostatus was determined by detecting HCMV-specific IgG in serum with a commercial ELISA kit. Peripheral blood mononuclear cells were isolated from blood by Ficoll density gradient centrifugation. Sequencing was performed on blood T cells: a sorted CD56 or NKG2C T cell subset, CD4+ or CD8+ T cells, or bulk PBMC T cells (not recorded which). This chain is built from TRBV5-6 and TRBJ2-1. The receptor's source is a woman between 18 and 75 years old in good health. The CDR3 region reads CASSLEMTNEQFF.